Listed below are T cell receptor beta chains from one sample, sequenced in a study of response to subunit inactivated influenza vaccine. Each CDR3 protein gets one entry after TCRdb re-called the RT-PCR reads with MiXCR. This table holds approximately 310,000 distinct CDR3 sequences, just over 20% found once. This specimen consisted of PBMCs from blood, obtained approximately 20 months after vaccination. The receptors come from a man between 50 and 69 years old who received an inactivated influenza vaccine. Each CDR3 is given without its conserved first and last residue. D genes are given only for firm matches. Clone sizes are given selectively: once, few, many, or a class where the clone is expanded.

d_gene	abundance	v_gene	CDR3aa
TRBD1	many	TRBV6-2/TRBV6-3	ASSTGEGYGYT
NA	few	TRBV9	ASSDGAGETQY
TRBD1	NA	TRBV4-3	ASSQWDRGSYNEQF
TRBD2	NA	TRBV9	ASSVAPERGFTMGSYNEQF
NA	NA	TRBV20-1	SASWISSYEQY
TRBD1	few	TRBV11-2	ASSRNRGESPLH
NA	NA	TRBV20-1	SASGGTIYGYT
NA	NA	TRBV15	ATSKTPQETQY
NA	few	TRBV11-2	ASSLISGAPYEQY
NA	few	TRBV3-1	ASSQSGAADTQY
NA	NA	TRBV9	ASSVEGSTYGYT
NA	few	TRBV3-1	ASSHVLGTQY
NA	few	TRBV6-1	ASSKQGLYGYT
TRBD1	NA	TRBV6-1	ASSTGGLDTEAF
TRBD1	many	TRBV12-3/TRBV12-4	ASSFGTGGYEQY
TRBD2	NA	TRBV12-3/TRBV12-4	ASSLVPGLVPYEQY
TRBD1	NA	TRBV11-3	ASSGSGTGTPGEQF
NA	NA	TRBV7-6	ASSSGRRSYEQY
NA	many	TRBV5-1	ASSLRGSNSPLH
TRBD1	NA	TRBV6-1	ASSPQGVFGASPLH
NA	many	TRBV6-5	ASSYQQGSGTEAF
NA	once	TRBV30	AWSRRESALH
TRBD1	few	TRBV6-5	ASSYYGQGVNTEAF
NA	many	TRBV20-1	SARPIRHYGYT
NA	NA	TRBV20-1	SARGPLQGFSYEQY
TRBD2	NA	TRBV29-1	SAVGTNQYNEQF
NA	many	TRBV5-1	ASSFRTNDDEQY
NA	few	TRBV7-9	ASSSTHRDPVNTIY
TRBD2	once	TRBV12-3/TRBV12-4	ATRLATSEQF
NA	many	TRBV5-1	ASSLQGWGPTEAF
NA	few	TRBV12-3/TRBV12-4	ASSLGGSIFTEAF
TRBD2	NA	TRBV2	ATPRGRRTDTQY
NA	NA	TRBV10-3	AISESGRAQY
NA	few	TRBV3-1	ASSPNKGIQETQY
NA	NA	TRBV10-3	AIAGPNSPLH
NA	few	TRBV29-1	SVLTFSTDTQY
TRBD1	NA	TRBV5-1	ASTSTGVYGYT
TRBD2	few	TRBV14	ASSQDRGGRGNEQF
NA	NA	TRBV28	ASRIGDPNEKLF
NA	NA	TRBV20-1	SARRGRSNNSPLH
NA	NA	TRBV12-3/TRBV12-4	ASSLVSGKEQF
NA	few	TRBV7-9	ASWAYGYT
NA	NA	TRBV12-3/TRBV12-4	ASSPIGTSTDTQY
TRBD1	few	TRBV6-1	ASSKVIDRGGYT